A selection of T cell receptor beta chains follows, all from one sample in a study of T-cell reconstitution after alpha-beta-depleted transplantation in children. One entry per CDR3 protein, called by TCRdb with MiXCR from the PCR reads. Of just under 550,000 distinct CDR3 sequences in the sample, roughly 18% were seen once. The sample consisted of PBMCs from the stem cell graft donor, taken from the stem cell graft. Receptor source: a human donor who donated a stem cell graft to a child with acute lymphoblastic leukemia. Both conserved end residues are part of each CDR3. D genes are given only for firm matches. Where a row states a size, it is once, few, many or the class of an expanded clone; other rows omit it.

V gene	clone size	J gene	D gene	CDR3 protein	CDR3 DNA
TRBV7-2	-	TRBJ1-5	-	CASSLGIHRVPNQPQHF	TGTGCCAGCAGCTTAGGTATTCACAGGGTACCCAATCAGCCCCAGCATTTT
TRBV3-1	-	TRBJ2-7	-	CASSQDPRYEQYF	TGTGCCAGCAGCCAAGACCCTCGCTACGAGCAGTACTTC
TRBV5-5	few	TRBJ2-7	TRBD1	CASRTGGAYEQYF	TGTGCCAGCAGGACAGGGGGGGCGTACGAGCAGTACTTC
TRBV6-2/TRBV6-3	once	TRBJ2-2	-	CASNPGTGELFF	TGTGCCAGCAATCCAGGGACCGGGGAGCTGTTTTTT
TRBV18	few	TRBJ1-4	-	CASSLGSANEKLFF	TGTGCCAGCTCACTCGGTTCGGCTAATGAAAAACTGTTTTTT
TRBV10-3	-	TRBJ2-7	TRBD1	CAISETGGPYEQYF	TGTGCCATCAGTGAGACAGGGGGCCCATACGAGCAGTACTTC
TRBV7-2	-	TRBJ2-5	TRBD2	CASSSAGTRQETQYF	TGTGCCAGCAGCTCAGCGGGGACCCGGCAAGAGACCCAGTACTTC
TRBV4-1	-	TRBJ2-5	TRBD2	CASSHGTSGSRYQETQYF	TGCGCCAGCAGCCACGGGACTAGCGGGAGCCGGTACCAAGAGACCCAGTACTTC
TRBV10-3	-	TRBJ1-4	TRBD1	CAISAGQINEKLFF	TGTGCCATCAGCGCGGGACAGATTAATGAAAAACTGTTTTTT
TRBV5-1	few	TRBJ2-7	-	CASSYTGTSAYEQYF	TGCGCCAGCAGCTACACCGGGACTTCAGCCTACGAGCAGTACTTC
TRBV15	many	TRBJ1-5	-	CATSNFWGGGTAQHF	TGTGCCACCAGCAACTTTTGGGGGGGAGGGACGGCCCAGCATTTT
TRBV20-1	few	TRBJ2-1	TRBD2	CSAPVGVAGGLAVWWLEQFF	TGCAGTGCTCCGGTAGGGGTAGCGGGAGGGCTGGCCGTCTGGTGGCTGGAGCAGTTCTTC
TRBV9	few	TRBJ2-1	-	CASSEPSNEQFF	TGTGCCAGCAGCGAGCCATCCAATGAGCAGTTCTTC
TRBV24-1	-	TRBJ2-1	TRBD2	CATSDSRLAGVSNEQFF	TGTGCCACCAGTGACTCGAGACTAGCGGGAGTTTCAAATGAGCAGTTCTTC
TRBV12-3/TRBV12-4	many	TRBJ2-7	TRBD1	CASSLGQGVFHEQYF	TGTGCCAGCAGTTTGGGACAGGGGGTATTCCACGAGCAGTACTTC
TRBV5-1	few	TRBJ2-3	-	CASSWTFSTDTQYF	TGCGCCAGCTCCTGGACTTTCTCCACAGATACGCAGTATTTT
TRBV20-1	-	TRBJ2-7	-	CSARSGPYEQYF	TGCAGTGCTCGGAGCGGTCCCTACGAGCAGTACTTC
TRBV24-1	-	TRBJ2-7	TRBD1	CATSDRWDSTYEQYF	TGTGCCACCAGTGATCGCTGGGACAGCACCTACGAGCAGTACTTC
TRBV9	few	TRBJ1-1	TRBD1	CASSVEGQGHTEAFF	TGTGCCAGCAGCGTAGAAGGACAGGGGCACACTGAAGCTTTCTTT
TRBV11-2	-	TRBJ2-5	TRBD2	CASSPIRSSGTTQYF	TGTGCCAGCAGCCCAATTAGGTCTAGCGGTACGACCCAGTACTTC
TRBV27	-	TRBJ2-3	-	CASSFIVGWEKDTQYF	TGTGCCAGCAGTTTTATTGTGGGATGGGAGAAAGATACGCAGTATTTT
TRBV5-4	-	TRBJ2-1	TRBD2	CASSPPASGTNEQFF	TGTGCCAGCAGCCCGCCGGCTAGCGGGACTAATGAGCAGTTCTTC
TRBV4-2	few	TRBJ1-4	-	CASSQDKYIDRPNEKLFF	TGTGCCAGCAGCCAAGATAAGTATATCGACAGGCCTAATGAAAAACTGTTTTTT
TRBV20-1	-	TRBJ2-5	-	CSALKYQETQYF	TGCAGTGCTCTCAAGTACCAAGAGACCCAGTACTTC
TRBV20-1	-	TRBJ1-1	-	CSAKGYSFTEAFF	TGCAGTGCTAAGGGATACTCGTTCACTGAAGCTTTCTTT
TRBV5-4	-	TRBJ2-5	-	CASSLLDGSQETQYF	TGTGCCAGCAGCCTACTGGACGGGTCTCAAGAGACCCAGTACTTC
TRBV5-1	many	TRBJ2-3	-	CASSLEGSTDTQYF	TGCGCCAGCAGCTTGGAGGGTAGCACAGATACGCAGTATTTT
TRBV3-1	few	TRBJ2-3	-	CASSPHWGSDTDTQYF	TGTGCCAGCAGCCCCCATTGGGGGAGCGACACAGATACGCAGTATTTT
TRBV10-3	-	TRBJ2-7	TRBD1	CAISEPKGYTGQDLYEQYF	TGTGCCATCAGTGAGCCAAAGGGGTATACGGGACAGGACCTCTACGAGCAGTACTTC
TRBV6-6	-	TRBJ1-1	-	CAHSLANTEAFF	TGTGCCCACTCACTTGCGAACACTGAAGCTTTCTTT
TRBV9	-	TRBJ2-1	-	CASSVALPRDPSYNEQFF	TGTGCCAGCAGCGTAGCTCTGCCGAGGGACCCATCCTACAATGAGCAGTTCTTC
TRBV27	few	TRBJ1-5	-	CASSLKLGQPQHF	TGTGCCAGCAGTTTAAAATTGGGTCAGCCCCAGCATTTT
TRBV5-1	-	TRBJ1-5	-	CASSYSDGKHQPQHF	TGCGCCAGCAGCTACTCGGACGGGAAGCATCAGCCCCAGCATTTT
TRBV3-1	-	TRBJ1-1	-	CASSQGPWETDEAFF	TGTGCCAGCAGCCAAGGACCATGGGAGACCGATGAAGCTTTCTTT
TRBV20-1	few	TRBJ2-2	TRBD2	CSARDRGRTSGSGLFF	TGCAGTGCTAGAGATCGGGGGAGGACTAGCGGGAGCGGGCTGTTTTTT
TRBV15	few	TRBJ2-1	-	CATSRGLTLDHNEQFF	TGTGCCACCAGCAGAGGCCTTACTCTGGACCATAATGAGCAGTTCTTC
TRBV20-1	many	TRBJ2-3	-	CSARLLGSTDTQYF	TGCAGTGCTAGACTTCTAGGGAGCACAGATACGCAGTATTTT
TRBV6-1	-	TRBJ2-7	-	CAVHYEQYF	TGTGCCGTACACTACGAGCAGTACTTC
TRBV6-1	-	TRBJ1-2	-	CASSGGGAYGYTF	TGTGCCAGCAGTGGGGGGGGGGCGTATGGCTACACCTTC
TRBV3-1	-	TRBJ1-1	-	CASSQVGVLGTEAFF	TGTGCCAGCAGCCAAGTTGGGGTCCTAGGTACTGAAGCTTTCTTT
TRBV29-1	few	TRBJ1-5	TRBD1	CSAKTGTGAIF	TGCAGCGCGAAAACCGGGACAGGGGCAATTTTT
TRBV6-5	-	TRBJ2-7	-	CASSYTLGYEQYF	TGTGCCAGCAGTTACACCCTAGGCTACGAGCAGTACTTC
TRBV15	-	TRBJ2-1	TRBD1	CATSRGPRDRAYNEQFF	TGTGCCACCAGCAGAGGGCCCCGGGACAGGGCCTACAATGAGCAGTTCTTC
TRBV9	few	TRBJ2-1	-	CASSVVSYYNEQFF	TGTGCCAGCAGCGTAGTTAGTTATTACAATGAGCAGTTCTTC
TRBV12-3/TRBV12-4	few	TRBJ2-3	-	CASSFLHSDTQYF	TGTGCCAGCAGTTTCTTACATTCAGATACGCAGTATTTT
TRBV7-9	-	TRBJ2-1	TRBD1	CASSPGTGASNEQFF	TGTGCCAGCAGTCCCGGGACAGGGGCAAGCAATGAGCAGTTCTTC
TRBV25-1	-	TRBJ2-1	-	CASSEGLVSYRFF	TGTGCCAGCAGTGAAGGCCTCGTGAGCTACCGGTTCTTC
TRBV20-1	-	TRBJ1-1	-	CSADAGVASF	TGCAGTGCTGACGCGGGGGTAGCTTCCTTT
TRBV10-1	-	TRBJ2-1	-	CASSDLVSEQFF	TGCGCCAGCAGTGACCTTGTCAGTGAGCAGTTCTTC
TRBV7-3	few	TRBJ2-1	TRBD2	CASSPGTSGRARQFF	TGTGCCAGCAGCCCCGGGACTAGCGGGAGGGCAAGGCAGTTCTTC
TRBV5-1	-	TRBJ1-2	TRBD1	CASSLPGGFYGYTF	TGCGCCAGCAGCTTACCAGGGGGCTTCTATGGCTACACCTTC
TRBV30	few	TRBJ2-7	TRBD2	CAWSVGGTYEQYF	TGTGCCTGGAGTGTGGGGGGGACCTACGAGCAGTACTTC
TRBV3-1	few	TRBJ2-1	-	CASSQAIPRGRGISYNEQFF	TGTGCCAGCAGCCAAGCCATTCCCCGGGGACGGGGAATCTCCTACAATGAGCAGTTCTTC
TRBV5-5	-	TRBJ1-1	-	CASSLGAGAHQEAFF	TGTGCCAGCAGCTTGGGGGCAGGGGCCCACCAAGAAGCTTTCTTT
TRBV29-1	few	TRBJ2-1	TRBD2	CSTSGRSDNEQFF	TGCAGCACCAGCGGGAGGTCCGACAATGAGCAGTTCTTC
TRBV5-1	few	TRBJ2-5	-	CASSNGALETQYF	TGCGCCAGCAGTAACGGGGCCTTGGAGACCCAGTACTTC
TRBV29-1	few	TRBJ2-7	-	CSVGGHTSTYEQYF	TGCAGCGTCGGGGGACATACCTCGACCTACGAGCAGTACTTC
TRBV20-1	many	TRBJ2-7	-	CSGGSGIPHEQYF	TGCAGTGGTGGTAGTGGGATCCCCCACGAGCAGTACTTC
TRBV20-1	-	TRBJ2-3	-	CSATPTSTDTQYF	TGCAGTGCGACCCCCACTAGCACAGATACGCAGTATTTT
TRBV10-3	few	TRBJ2-7	-	CAISESEVRGEQYF	TGTGCCATCAGTGAGTCGGAGGTGAGGGGCGAGCAGTACTTC